The 11 T cell receptor beta chains presented below share a single source sample, sequenced in a study of T cells in tuberculosis. Sorting used thawed, overnight-rested PBMC stained with anti-CD3, a viability dye and GMM-loaded CD1B tetramer. C32 glucose monomycolate from Rhodococcus equi was loaded onto the CD1B tetramers. Only in-frame clones appear in the TCRdb table, and some are missing; sequencing was by immunoSEQ multiplex PCR. The repertoire holds roughly 60,000 clones, with 80% to 85% as singletons. Sequencing used CD1b-GMM tetramer-negative cells sorted from PBMCs. The receptors derive from an adult woman with latent tuberculosis.

In its sample, this clone was seen once. This chain links TRBV6-5 with TRBJ2-5, with 9 bases matching TRBD2. V shed 6 bases and J 5 bases; nucleotides not matched to a gene: 10. Germline values: CDR1 MNHEY, CDR2 SVGAGI. This CDR3 comprises 15 residues. CDR3 nucleotides: TGTGCCAGCAGGCGCCTAGCGGGGCAGGGGGAGACCCAGTACTTC. Translation gives CASRRLAGQGETQYF.

The chain is built from TRBV10-1 and TRBJ2-2, with D perhaps TRBD2 (7 bases). V was pared by 10 bases and J by 7 bases, with 19 bases between. The CDR3 is 14 amino acids. Germline V gene data show CDR1 as WNHNN and CDR2 as SYGVQD (reference sequence). The CDR3 loop reads CATSRGGQSGELFF. The CDR3 DNA reads as TGCGCCACTTCGAGGGGGGGGCAGAGCGGGGAGCTGTTTTTT.

The rearrangement joins TRBV7-9 to TRBJ2-3, with D tentatively TRBD1 (5 bases). Trimming shortened V by 5 bases and J by 2 bases, and 8 bases separated the two germline ends. This CDR3 spans 13 amino acids. Germline-derived CDR1 and CDR2 are SEHNR and FQNEAQ (reference sequence). The CDR3: CASSHRNTDTQYF. The CDR3 DNA sequence: TGTGCCAGCAGCCACAGGAACACAGATACGCAGTATTTT.

The chain couples TRBV19 to TRBJ2-7; D ambiguous. Per the germline V gene, CDR1 is LNHDA and CDR2 is SQIVND (reference sequence). The CDR3 sequence is 14 residues long. The V and J ends lost 3 bases and 3 bases respectively, with 12 bases between them. The CDR3 region is CASSIKVDIYEQYF. In DNA, the CDR3 is TGTGCCAGTAGTATTAAAGTCGACATCTACGAGCAGTACTTC.

This chain links TRBV19 with TRBJ1-1; 9 nucleotides line up with TRBD1. This CDR3 spans 16 amino acids. Germline loops: CDR1 LNHDA, CDR2 SQIVND (reference sequence). The J segment lost 4 bases and the V segment lost 3 bases, leaving 9 bases of the junction unmatched. CDR3: CASSIRAGQGSTEAFF. Here the CDR3 DNA reads TGTGCCAGTAGTATCCGAGCGGGACAGGGAAGCACTGAAGCTTTCTTT. Complete variable domain (other parts from reference TRBV19 and TRBJ1-1): DGGITQSPKYLFRKEGQNVTLSCEQNLNHDAMYWYRQDPGQGLRLIYYSQIVNDFQKGDIAEGYSVSREKKESFPLTVTSAQKNPTAFYLCASSIRAGQGSTEAFFGQGTRLTVV.

V and J are TRBV20-1 and TRBJ1-3; D unresolved. Between the trimmed V and J ends, which lost 6 bases and 4 bases, there was a span of 7 bases. Germline V gene sequence: CDR1 DFQATT, CDR2 SNEGSKA (reference sequence). This CDR3 has 11 amino acids. For the CDR3, the DNA is TGCAGTGCAAGCGCGGGAAACACCATATATTTT. Translated, it gives CSASAGNTIYF.

This rearrangement joins TRBV4-2 to TRBJ1-5; D is ambiguous. The V end lost 4 bases, the J end lost 4 bases, and 11 bases lay between the germline ends. From germline, CDR1 is LGHNA and CDR2 YNFKEQ. The CDR3 length is 14 residues. DNA for the CDR3: TGTGCCAGCAGCCCCGAGGGCGGGAATCAGCCCCAGCATTTT. It yields the protein CASSPEGGNQPQHF.

This clone was observed a single time. The chain is built from TRBV6-1 and TRBJ1-2; D call uncertain. Germline values: CDR1 MNHNS, CDR2 SASEGT. There are 17 residues in the CDR3. The V and J ends lost 1 base and 6 bases respectively, with 21 bases between them. Here the CDR3 DNA reads TGTGCCAGCAGTGAAGGGGGTCGGGTCGGAGGGCTGAATGGCTACACCTTC. This translates into CASSEGGRVGGLNGYTF.

The V gene is TRBV7-2, the J gene TRBJ2-6; tentative D call: TRBD2 (5 bases). CDR1 and CDR2 (germline): SGHTA, FQGNSA. Trimming took off 8 bases at V and 0 bases at J, with 8 bases between the two ends. CDR3 length: 14 amino acids. The CDR3: CASQGSSGANVLTF. In DNA, the CDR3 is TGTGCCAGCCAAGGGAGCTCTGGGGCCAACGTCCTGACTTTC. The full variable domain, with the rest looked up from reference TRBV7-2 and TRBJ2-6, is GAGVSQSPSNKVTEKGKDVELRCDPISGHTALYWYRQSLGQGLEFLIYFQGNSAPDKSGLPSDRFSAERTGGSVSTLTIQRTQQEDSAVYLCASQGSSGANVLTFGAGSRLTVL.

The chain links TRBV14 to TRBJ2-7; tentatively, D is TRBD1 (6 bases). The V and J ends lost 4 bases and 0 bases respectively, with 19 bases between them. This CDR3 contains 17 residues. Germline V gives CDR1 SGHDN, CDR2 FVKESK. CDR3 nucleotide sequence: TGTGCCAGCAGCCCACTCGTATCCTTGGGGGCCTCCTACGAGCAGTACTTC. Translating it yields CASSPLVSLGASYEQYF.

V is TRBV29-1 and J is TRBJ2-7; a possible D gene is TRBD2 (5 bases). This CDR3 is built from 12 residues. V lost 7 bases and J lost 4, with 14 bases in between. Germline-derived CDR1 and CDR2 are SQVTM and ANQGSEA. The CDR3 bases are TGCAGCGGCCGGACTCCCTCGTACGAGCAGTACTTC. Its protein is CSGRTPSYEQYF.